This T cell receptor (beta chain) was recovered during a study of T cell clones after liver transplantation. Overall study: Without induction therapy, subjects received standard immunosuppression until 12-24 months post-transplant. General study results and limits: These preliminary findings come from unstandardized post-transplant sampling times.

To note about this clone: Its target is unknown.

Generated by immunoSEQ multiplex PCR, the TCRdb table keeps only in-frame clones and is missing some. The sample includes 40,000 to 65,000 clones, about 81% of them seen just once. The length of the CDR3 is 13 residues. The V gene lost 7 bases and the J gene lost 5 bases, with 14 bases spanning the gap. The V gene's germline CDR1 is SNHLY and CDR2 FYNNEI. The TCR originated in a human donor who received a liver transplant. Sequences were derived from CD4+ T cells from blood, sampled before liver transplant. The genes are TRBV2 and TRBJ1-1; D not resolved. In nucleotides, the CDR3 is TGTGCCAGCACGACTGAATATTTAACTGAAGCTTTCTTT. Amino acids: CASTTEYLTEAFF.